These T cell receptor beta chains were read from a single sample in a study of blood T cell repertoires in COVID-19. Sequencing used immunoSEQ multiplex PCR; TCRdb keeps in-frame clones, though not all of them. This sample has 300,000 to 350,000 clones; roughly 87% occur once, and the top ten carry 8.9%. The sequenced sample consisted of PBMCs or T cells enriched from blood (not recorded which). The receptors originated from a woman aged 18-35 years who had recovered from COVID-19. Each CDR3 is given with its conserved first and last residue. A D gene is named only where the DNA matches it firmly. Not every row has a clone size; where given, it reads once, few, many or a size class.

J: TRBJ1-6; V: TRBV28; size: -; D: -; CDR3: CASAAGANSPLHF; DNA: TGTGCCAGCGCGGCGGGTGCCAATTCACCCCTCCACTTT
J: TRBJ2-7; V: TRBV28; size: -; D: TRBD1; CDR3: CASRAPGQTYEQYF; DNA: TGTGCCAGCAGGGCCCCGGGACAGACCTACGAGCAGTACTTC
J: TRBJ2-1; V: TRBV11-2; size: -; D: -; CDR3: CASSLDPLRWRNEQFF; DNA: TGTGCCAGCAGCTTAGACCCGCTAAGGTGGAGGAATGAGCAGTTCTTC
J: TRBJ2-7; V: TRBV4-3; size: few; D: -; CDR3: CASSQDRIGGGEQYF; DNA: TGCGCCAGCAGCCAAGATAGAATAGGGGGTGGCGAGCAGTACTTC
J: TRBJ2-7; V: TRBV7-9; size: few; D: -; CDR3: CASSLFTGIWLGEQYF; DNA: TGTGCCAGCAGCTTATTTACAGGGATCTGGCTCGGCGAGCAGTACTTC
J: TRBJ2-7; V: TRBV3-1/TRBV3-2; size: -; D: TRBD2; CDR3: CASSRGLAGSYEQYF; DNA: TGTGCCAGCAGCCGTGGACTAGCGGGATCCTACGAGCAGTACTTC
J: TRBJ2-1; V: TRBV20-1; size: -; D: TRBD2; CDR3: CSASFPSGGVNEQFF; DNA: TGCAGTGCTAGTTTCCCCAGCGGGGGGGTCAATGAGCAGTTCTTC
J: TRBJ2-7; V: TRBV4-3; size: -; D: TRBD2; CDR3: CASSHGAGGGTYEQYF; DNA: TGCGCCAGCAGCCACGGAGCGGGAGGGGGGACCTACGAGCAGTACTTC
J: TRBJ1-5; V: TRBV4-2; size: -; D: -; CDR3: CASSQYEGSDQPQHF; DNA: TGTGCCAGCAGCCAATATGAGGGTTCCGATCAGCCCCAGCATTTT
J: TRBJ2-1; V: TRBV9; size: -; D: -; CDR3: CASSLMPGVEQFF; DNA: TGTGCCAGCAGCTTAATGCCAGGGGTAGAGCAGTTCTTC
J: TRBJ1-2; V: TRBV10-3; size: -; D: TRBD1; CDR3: CAISGTGGSYGYTF; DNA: TGTGCCATCAGCGGGACAGGCGGGTCCTATGGCTACACCTTC
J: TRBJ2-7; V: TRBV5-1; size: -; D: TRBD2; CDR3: CASRGTSGIGEQYF; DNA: TGCGCCAGCAGAGGGACTAGCGGGATAGGCGAGCAGTACTTC
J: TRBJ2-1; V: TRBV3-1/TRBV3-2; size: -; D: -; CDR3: CASSRRTGRAYNEQFF; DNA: TGTGCCAGCAGCCGGAGGACAGGGAGGGCCTACAATGAGCAGTTCTTC
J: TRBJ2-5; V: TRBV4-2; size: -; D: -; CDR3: CASSRGGHETQYF; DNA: TGTGCCAGCAGCCGGGGGGGCCATGAGACCCAGTACTTC
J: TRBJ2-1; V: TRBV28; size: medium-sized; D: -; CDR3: CASSLGLAVTDEQFF; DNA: TGTGCCAGCAGTTTAGGTCTAGCAGTAACCGATGAGCAGTTCTTC
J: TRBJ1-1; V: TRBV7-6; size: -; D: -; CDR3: CASSLVVNAGTEAFF; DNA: TGTGCCAGCAGCTTAGTAGTTAATGCAGGGACTGAAGCTTTCTTT
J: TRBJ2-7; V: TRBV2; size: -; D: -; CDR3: CASSEGEGGSSYEQYF; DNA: TGTGCCAGCAGTGAGGGGGAAGGGGGAAGCTCCTACGAGCAGTACTTC
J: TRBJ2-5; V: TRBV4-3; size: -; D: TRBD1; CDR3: CASSQEGTGGLETQYF; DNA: TGCGCCAGCAGCCAAGAGGGGACAGGGGGATTAGAGACCCAGTACTTC
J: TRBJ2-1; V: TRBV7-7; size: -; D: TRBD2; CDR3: CASSLVGGGNEQFF; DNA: TGTGCCAGCAGCTTAGTCGGCGGGGGAAATGAGCAGTTCTTC
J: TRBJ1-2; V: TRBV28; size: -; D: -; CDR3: CASSLTTHSYTF; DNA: TGTGCCAGCAGTTTAACTACCCACAGCTACACCTTC
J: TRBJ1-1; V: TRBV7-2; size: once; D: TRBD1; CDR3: CASSQNQGAVEAFF; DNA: TGTGCCAGCAGCCAAAACCAGGGGGCGGTTGAAGCTTTCTTT
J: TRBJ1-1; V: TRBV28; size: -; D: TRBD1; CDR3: CASSLPGQGEYTEAFF; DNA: TGTGCCAGCAGTTTACCGGGACAGGGAGAATACACTGAAGCTTTCTTT
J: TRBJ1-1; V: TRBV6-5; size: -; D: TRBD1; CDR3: CASSLQGLGTEAFF; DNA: TGTGCCAGCAGTTTACAGGGGCTGGGGACTGAAGCTTTCTTT
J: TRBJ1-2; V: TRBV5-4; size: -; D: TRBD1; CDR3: CASSVPGQTNYGYTF; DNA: TGTGCCAGCAGCGTCCCGGGACAGACTAACTATGGCTACACCTTC
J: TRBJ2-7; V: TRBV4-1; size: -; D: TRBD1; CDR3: CASSPGQTYEQYF; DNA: TGCGCCAGCAGCCCGGGACAGACCTACGAGCAGTACTTC
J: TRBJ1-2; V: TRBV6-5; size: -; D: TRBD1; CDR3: CASSSTGDTYGYTF; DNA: TGTGCCAGCAGTTCCACAGGGGACACCTATGGCTACACCTTC
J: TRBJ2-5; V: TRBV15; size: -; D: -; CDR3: CATSREGAMLGRTQYF; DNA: TGTGCCACCAGCAGAGAGGGCGCCATGCTCGGTCGGACCCAGTACTTC
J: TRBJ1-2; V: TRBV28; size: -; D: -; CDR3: CASSLSGDKRYGYTF; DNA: TGTGCCAGCAGTTTATCAGGGGACAAACGCTATGGCTACACCTTC
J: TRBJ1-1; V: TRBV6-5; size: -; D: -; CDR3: CASRTTGLTEAFF; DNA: TGTGCCAGCAGGACAACAGGGTTAACTGAAGCTTTCTTT
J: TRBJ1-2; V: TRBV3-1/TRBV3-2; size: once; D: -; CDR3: CASSQEEGPNYGYTF; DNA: TGTGCCAGCAGCCAAGAAGAGGGTCCCAACTATGGCTACACCTTC
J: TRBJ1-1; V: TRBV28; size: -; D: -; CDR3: CASSSGGGLAEAFF; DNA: TGTGCCAGCAGTTCTGGGGGCGGGTTGGCTGAAGCTTTCTTT
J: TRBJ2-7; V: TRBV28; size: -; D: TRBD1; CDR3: CASLGTGSPREQYF; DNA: TGTGCCAGCCTTGGGACAGGGAGTCCGCGTGAGCAGTACTTC
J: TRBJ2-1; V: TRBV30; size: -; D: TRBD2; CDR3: CAWSVDRVGTSGENEQFF; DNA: TGTGCCTGGAGTGTAGACAGGGTTGGGACTAGCGGGGAGAATGAGCAGTTCTTC
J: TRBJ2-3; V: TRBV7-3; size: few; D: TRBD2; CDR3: CASSPNAGGADTQYF; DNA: TGTGCCAGCAGCCCTAATGCGGGAGGGGCAGATACGCAGTATTTT
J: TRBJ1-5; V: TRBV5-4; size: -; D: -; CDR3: CASSLGGGTGSNQPQHF; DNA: TGTGCCAGCAGCCTCGGGGGGGGGACTGGTAGCAATCAGCCCCAGCATTTT
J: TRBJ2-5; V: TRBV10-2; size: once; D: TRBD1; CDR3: CASSGTPGQGRATQYF; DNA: TGCGCCAGCAGTGGAACTCCGGGACAGGGTAGGGCGACCCAGTACTTC
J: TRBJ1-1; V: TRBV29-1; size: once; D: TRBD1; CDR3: CSVATGGDTEAFF; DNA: TGCAGCGTGGCGACAGGGGGTGACACTGAAGCTTTCTTT
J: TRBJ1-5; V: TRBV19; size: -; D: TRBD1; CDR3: CASSPIGGQGVQQPQHF; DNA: TGTGCCAGTAGTCCTATTGGGGGACAGGGGGTTCAGCAGCCCCAGCATTTT
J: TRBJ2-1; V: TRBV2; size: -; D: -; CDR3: CASSVLSSYNEQFF; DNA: TGTGCCAGCAGTGTATTGAGCTCCTACAATGAGCAGTTCTTC
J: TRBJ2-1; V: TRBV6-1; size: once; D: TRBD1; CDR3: CASSEARVNRGYNEQFF; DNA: TGTGCCAGCAGTGAAGCGCGAGTTAACAGGGGGTACAATGAGCAGTTCTTC
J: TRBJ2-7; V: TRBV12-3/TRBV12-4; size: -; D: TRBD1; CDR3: CASSLRTGNEQYF; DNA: TGTGCCAGCAGCCTAAGGACAGGGAACGAGCAGTACTTC
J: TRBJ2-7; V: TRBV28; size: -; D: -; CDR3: CASGRDNLVRDSYEQYF; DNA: TGTGCCAGCGGCCGGGACAACCTCGTTAGGGACTCCTACGAGCAGTACTTC
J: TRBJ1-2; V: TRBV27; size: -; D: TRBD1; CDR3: CASSVGQGNYGYTF; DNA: TGTGCCAGCAGTGTGGGACAGGGCAACTATGGCTACACCTTC
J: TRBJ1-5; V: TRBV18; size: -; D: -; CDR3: CASSTGDQPQHF; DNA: TGTGCCAGCTCAACGGGAGATCAGCCCCAGCATTTT
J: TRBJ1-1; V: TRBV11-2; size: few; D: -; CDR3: CAKGRGPNTEAFF; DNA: TGTGCTAAGGGGAGGGGTCCCAACACTGAAGCTTTCTTT
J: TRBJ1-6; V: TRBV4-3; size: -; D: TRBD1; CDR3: CASSQTTGRNSPLHF; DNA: TGCGCCAGCAGCCAAACGACAGGGCGCAATTCACCCCTCCACTTT
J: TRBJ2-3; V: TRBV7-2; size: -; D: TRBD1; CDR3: CASSLSGTGADTQYF; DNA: TGTGCCAGCAGCTTATCCGGGACAGGGGCAGATACGCAGTATTTT
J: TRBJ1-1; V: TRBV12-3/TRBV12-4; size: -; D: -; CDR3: CASSPYPNTEAFF; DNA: TGTGCCAGCAGTCCTTATCCGAACACTGAAGCTTTCTTT